These 28 T cell receptor beta chains originate from one sample sequenced in a study of cytomegalovirus exposure and HLA in healthy donors. Clones were read by immunoSEQ multiplex PCR, and TCRdb kept only the in-frame ones, dropping some. Of some 170,000 clones listed, around nine tenths are singletons. The specimen sequenced was PBMCs. These receptors were collected from a man younger than 35 in good health and CMV-seropositive.

The genes are TRBV15 and TRBJ1-1, with 7 bases aligning to TRBD1. Looked up from germline, CDR1 is LNHNV and CDR2 is YYDKDF (reference sequence). The CDR3 totals 15 residues. The ends lost 5 bases at V and 0 bases at J; junction bases unmatched: 6. The CDR3 coding sequence is TGTGCCACCAGCTGGGGACAGACAATGAACACTGAAGCTTTCTTT. Protein sequence: CATSWGQTMNTEAFF.

The rearrangement uses TRBV4-1 and TRBJ2-5, with a tentative D call TRBD2 (5 bases). With 1 base removed from V and 3 bases from J, the gap between germline ends came to 9 bases. Germline CDR1 is MGHRA and CDR2 is YSYEKL. This CDR3 has 14 amino acids. The CDR3 is CASSQGGNEETQYF. The CDR3 DNA reads TGCGCCAGCAGCCAAGGAGGGAACGAAGAGACCCAGTACTTC.

V and J are TRBV27 and TRBJ2-5, with TRBD2 matching over 8 bases. Trimming removed 3 bases from V and 5 bases from J; junction bases left unmatched: 8. The CDR3 covers 15 residues. Germline CDR1 and CDR2: MNHEY and SMNVEV (reference sequence). The CDR3 nucleotides read TGTGCCAGCAGTTTGGGGCGGGGGGCGGGGGAGACCCAGTACTTC. This codes for CASSLGRGAGETQYF.

V usage is TRBV19 and J usage is TRBJ1-5, with D perhaps matching TRBD1 (6 bases). The germline gives CDR1 LNHDA, CDR2 SQIVND (reference sequence). Trimming removed 9 bases from V and 6 bases from J, with 12 bases in between. CDR3 length: 12 amino acids. CDR3 residues: CARLQGSQPQHF. CDR3 sequence (DNA): TGTGCCAGACTTCAGGGGAGTCAGCCCCAGCATTTT.

This clone has just one count. V and J are TRBV4-3 and TRBJ1-1, with D perhaps matching TRBD1 (5 bases). The germline V gene has CDR1 LGHNA and CDR2 YSLEER. CDR3 length: 15 amino acids. Trimming took 0 bases from V and 2 from J, leaving 10 bases between them. DNA of the CDR3: TGCGCCAGCAGCCAAGACTCCGGACATAACACTGAAGCTTTCTTT. Its translation: CASSQDSGHNTEAFF.

CDR3 in amino acids: CASSPGTGGGGYTF. The CDR3 region has the DNA TGTGCCAGCAGCCCCGGGACAGGGGGGGGAGGCTACACCTTC. The V gene is TRBV5-6, the J gene TRBJ1-2, with 11 bases fitting TRBD1. With 4 bases clipped from V and 8 bases from J, the junction kept 7 bases outside the gene matches. This CDR3 contains 14 residues. Germline lookup yields CDR1 SGHDT and CDR2 YYEEEE.

The rearrangement uses TRBV5-8 and TRBJ1-4; D is undetermined. The V end lost 4 bases, the J end lost 4 bases, and 11 bases lay between the germline ends. Germline CDR1 is SGHTS and CDR2 is YDEGEE. This CDR3 contains 14 residues. The CDR3 coding sequence is TGTGCCAGCAGCCCGTGGAGCAGTAATGAAAAACTGTTTTTT. Protein: CASSPWSSNEKLFF.

The V call is TRBV7-9, the J call TRBJ2-5, with 8 bases matching TRBD2. This CDR3 region has 16 residues. The junction had 12 bases not matched to a gene; V was cut back by 6 bases and J by 3 bases. The germline CDR1 and CDR2 sequences are SEHNR and FQNEAQ (reference sequence). In DNA form, the CDR3 reads TGTGCCAGCAGTCCGAGGAGGGCGGGAGGAGAAGAGACCCAGTACTTC. Translation: CASSPRRAGGEETQYF.

J is TRBJ1-5 and V is TRBV6-7, with D perhaps TRBD1 (6 bases). TRBV6-7 is sorted into the ORF group, with uncertain function. The CDR3 consists of 13 residues. The V gene lost 5 bases and the J gene lost 6 bases, with 11 bases spanning the gap. The CDR3 protein is CASSPGQTQPQHF. The CDR3 DNA is TGTGCCAGCAGTCCTGGACAGACTCAGCCCCAGCATTTT.

The chain carries TRBV28 and TRBJ2-1; 8 bases map to TRBD2. The V and J ends lost 4 bases and 5 bases, in that order; junction bases with no gene match: 13. This CDR3 contains 17 residues. In germline, CDR1 is MDHEN, CDR2 SYDVKM. CDR3 sequence: CASSSPASGRTHNEQFF. In DNA, the CDR3 is TGTGCCAGCAGTTCCCCAGCCAGCGGGAGAACCCACAATGAGCAGTTCTTC.

This chain joins TRBV6-6 and TRBJ1-1; TRBD1 agrees at 8 bases. V shed 4 bases, J shed 3 bases, and the junction held 10 bases outside the gene matches. From germline, CDR1 is MNHNY and CDR2 SVGAGI (reference sequence). The CDR3 is made up of 16 amino acids. The CDR3 is CASSSGGPFRDTEAFF. Written as DNA, the CDR3 is TGTGCCAGCAGTTCAGGGGGCCCATTTCGGGACACTGAAGCTTTCTTT.

The V and J genes are TRBV15 and TRBJ1-3, with a tentative D call TRBD1 (6 bases). The germline V gene has CDR1 LNHNV and CDR2 YYDKDF (reference sequence). This CDR3 region has 14 residues. The ends were cut back, 4 bases at V and 3 bases at J, with 10 bases in the middle. The CDR3 bases are TGTGCCACCAGCAAGACAGGCTTTGGAAACACCATATATTTT. This encodes CATSKTGFGNTIYF.

This clone was found a few times. V gene TRBV27 combines with J gene TRBJ1-4; D is uncertain. Per the germline V gene, CDR1 is MNHEY and CDR2 is SMNVEV (reference sequence). V dropped 3 bases and J dropped 4 bases, with 9 bases sitting between them. CDR3 length: 14 amino acids. CDR3: CASSLGRLNEKLFF. The CDR3 DNA reads as TGTGCCAGCAGTTTGGGCAGGCTTAATGAAAAACTGTTTTTT.

The chain links TRBV28 to TRBJ2-1; 9 bases map to TRBD2. In germline, CDR1 is MDHEN, CDR2 SYDVKM. The CDR3 extends over 13 amino acids. The V and J ends lost 11 bases and 4 bases, in that order; junction bases with no gene match: 6. The CDR3 DNA is TGTGCCCAGCGGGAGGAGGATTACAATGAGCAGTTCTTC. This encodes CAQREEDYNEQFF.

V usage is TRBV18 and J usage is TRBJ2-2; TRBD2 matches 9 bases. CDR3 length: 17 amino acids. V lost 2 bases to trimming and J lost 2 bases; unmatched junction nucleotides: 6. The V gene's germline CDR1 is KGHSH and CDR2 LQKENI. Written as DNA, the CDR3 is TGTGCCAGCTCACCAGAGGCTAGCGGGATTAACACCGGGGAGCTGTTTTTT. Translation gives CASSPEASGINTGELFF.

V is TRBV5-4 and J is TRBJ2-1, with 7 bases identical to TRBD2. V shed 5 bases and J 0 bases; nucleotides not matched to a gene: 5. Germline V gene lookup returns CDR1 SGHNT and CDR2 YYREEE (reference sequence). This CDR3 comprises 15 residues. In nucleotides, the CDR3 is TGTGCCAGCAGTTGGGGGGGGAGCTCCTACAATGAGCAGTTCTTC. It yields the protein CASSWGGSSYNEQFF. The whole variable domain, filled in from reference TRBV5-4 and TRBJ2-1, reads ETGVTQSPTHLIKTRGQQVTLRCSSQSGHNTVSWYQQALGQGPQFIFQYYREEENGRGNFPPRFSGLQFPNYSSELNVNALELDDSALYLCASSWGGSSYNEQFFGPGTRLTVL.

This clone has only a few counts. The CDR3 protein is CASTISSGTPYEQYF. DNA of the CDR3: TGTGCCAGCACTATCTCTAGCGGGACGCCCTACGAGCAGTACTTC. The chain links TRBV28 to TRBJ2-7; 9 positions match TRBD2. Germline CDR1 is MDHEN and CDR2 is SYDVKM. The CDR3 is 15 amino acids. V was pared by 7 bases and J by 2 bases, with 9 bases of the junction left unmatched.

The V call is TRBV9, the J call TRBJ1-2, with D possibly matching TRBD1 (6 bases). The CDR3 totals 12 residues. V lost 4 bases, J lost 8 bases, and 12 bases lay in between. Germline V lookup: CDR1 SGDLS, CDR2 YYNGEE. CDR3 nucleotides: TGTGCCAGCAGCCTGGGGGGGCAGGGCTACACCTTC. Protein: CASSLGGQGYTF. The whole variable domain, remainder taken from reference TRBV9 and TRBJ1-2, is DSGVTQTPKHLITATGQRVTLRCSPRSGDLSVYWYQQSLDQGLQFLIQYYNGEERAKGNILERFSAQQFPDLHSELNLSSLELGDSALYFCASSLGGQGYTFGSGTRLTVV.

In this sample, this clone turned up a few times. The chain combines TRBV18 with TRBJ2-3; TRBD2 might be the D (7 bases). Germline CDR1 and CDR2: KGHSH and LQKENI. The CDR3 is made up of 19 amino acids. Trimming removed 0 bases at V and 0 bases at J, with 19 bases between. CDR3 nucleotide sequence: TGTGCCAGCTCACCACCGAGGGGGGGGCCCTACTCTAGCACAGATACGCAGTATTTT. It encodes CASSPPRGGPYSSTDTQYF.

The gene calls are TRBV6-6 and TRBJ1-5, with D unresolved. V was pared by 7 bases and J by 9 bases, with 16 bases between. The CDR3 spans 13 residues. Per the germline V gene, CDR1 is MNHNY and CDR2 is SVGAGI (reference sequence). This CDR3 reads CASTGLGKSPQHF. DNA for the CDR3: TGTGCCAGCACCGGACTCGGAAAGTCGCCCCAGCATTTT.

The genes are TRBV6-6 and TRBJ2-1; TRBD2 matches 9 bases. Germline V gives CDR1 MNHNY, CDR2 SVGAGI (reference sequence). With V trimmed by 5 bases and J by 4 bases, 3 bases remained unmatched. This CDR3 spans 14 amino acids. CDR3 sequence: CASSILAGYNEQFF. The CDR3 DNA reads TGTGCCAGCAGTATCCTAGCGGGGTACAATGAGCAGTTCTTC.

In nucleotides, the CDR3 is TGTGCCAGCTCACCGTACCAGGGACAGGGGGCCTCGAACGAGCAGTACTTC. As protein: CASSPYQGQGASNEQYF. This rearrangement joins TRBV18 to TRBJ2-7, with TRBD1 matching over 12 bases. Germline-derived CDR1 and CDR2 are KGHSH and LQKENI. V dropped 3 bases and J dropped 5; count of bases not matched to a gene: 11. The CDR3 is made up of 17 amino acids.

The chain recombines TRBV15 with TRBJ2-5; 10 nucleotides line up with TRBD1. The CDR3 has 17 amino acids. Per germline, CDR1 LNHNV and CDR2 YYDKDF (reference sequence). V shed 3 bases, J shed 5 bases, and the junction held 12 bases outside the gene matches. CDR3 sequence: CATSSTDRGTLWETQYF. In nucleotides, the CDR3 is TGTGCCACCAGCAGCACGGACAGGGGGACTTTATGGGAGACCCAGTACTTC.

V and J are TRBV28 and TRBJ2-3; 8 nucleotides line up with TRBD2. The CDR3 runs to 14 residues. Trimming took 7 bases from V and 1 from J; bases not matched to a gene: 4. Germline CDR1 reads MDHEN; CDR2 reads SYDVKM. The DNA of the CDR3 is TGTGCCAGCATCTATAGCGGGGGCACAGATACGCAGTATTTT. Translation gives CASIYSGGTDTQYF.

This chain connects TRBV2 to TRBJ2-7; 10 nucleotides match TRBD1. V was clipped by 11 bases and J by 5 bases; unmatched bases: 12. The CDR3 runs to 14 residues. Germline V lookup: CDR1 SNHLY, CDR2 FYNNEI. The CDR3 sequence: CAWDAGQGFHEQYF. The CDR3 DNA sequence: TGTGCCTGGGACGCGGGACAGGGGTTTCACGAGCAGTACTTC.

This sequence joins TRBV6-1 and TRBJ1-4; D call uncertain. This CDR3 has 13 amino acids. V lost 2 bases, J lost 7 bases, and 8 bases lay in between. Germline loops: CDR1 MNHNS, CDR2 SASEGT. CDR3 in DNA: TGTGCCAGCAGTGAATATGCCAGTGAAAAACTGTTTTTT. Translating it yields CASSEYASEKLFF.

The chain links TRBV28 to TRBJ1-1; TRBD1 aligns across 7 bases. Germline CDR1 is MDHEN and CDR2 is SYDVKM. J lost 6 bases, V lost 5 bases, and 3 bases had no gene match. The CDR3 has 12 residues. The CDR3 loop is CASSTGDPEAFF. The CDR3 DNA follows: TGTGCCAGCAGTACAGGGGACCCTGAAGCTTTCTTT.

The chain uses TRBV7-9 and TRBJ1-2, with a possible D match to TRBD1 (6 bases). Germline-derived CDR1 and CDR2 are SEHNR and FQNEAQ (reference sequence). The CDR3 length is 13 residues. Trimming took off 5 bases at V and 4 bases at J, with 11 bases between the two ends. The CDR3 coding sequence is TGTGCCAGCAGCACGGACAGACGCTATGGCTACACCTTC. Protein product: CASSTDRRYGYTF.